This entry is about one T cell receptor beta chain. Time point described: newly diagnosed GD, antithyroid drugs for less than 3 months. With RNA extracted from PBMCs as input, the TCR library was made. This record belongs to a study of regulatory T cells in long-lasting Graves disease. Study information: Newly diagnosed Graves' patients had under 3 months of antithyroid drugs.

Libraries of TCR beta came from iRepertoire HTBI primers plus Arm-PCR of CDR3 regions. Using its own MiXCR run on the multiplex PCR reads, TCRdb lists one record per CDR3 protein. The table shows about 530,000 distinct CDR3 sequences, with approximately 16% occurring only once. Per the germline V gene, CDR1 is DFQATT and CDR2 is SNEGSKA (reference sequence). V was shortened by 0 bases and J by 6 bases, with 11 bases between the two germline ends. The CDR3 contains 14 residues. The same data also went into a second study, on T cells in Graves' hyperthyroidism and ophthalmopathy. That work contributes: Uncontrolled infection, other autoimmune disease, pregnancy or lactation disqualified patients from enrolment.

Source: peripheral blood mononuclear cells (PBMCs), taken at new diagnosis, from a patient treated with antithyroid drugs. The TCR was taken from a woman in her forties or fifties with Graves disease. V and J are TRBV20-1 and TRBJ2-2, with D perhaps matching TRBD2 (6 bases). CDR3 nucleotides: TGCAGTGCTAGAGATCGCCGCGGGGCCGGGGAGCTGTTTTTT. Translation gives CSARDRRGAGELFF.